Given below is one T cell receptor (beta chain) in context. CDR1 is SGDLS and CDR2 is YYNGEE in the germline V gene. The CDR3 is made up of 14 amino acids. V lost 2 bases, J lost 10 bases, and 13 bases lay in between. The PCR ran on 60 Vbeta and 13 Jbeta primers. Original handling: Unique TCR beta chains numbered about 80 million in a later analysis, with about 11 million shared. The repertoire was sequenced with immunoSEQ multiplex PCR; TCRdb's copy has only in-frame clones and lacks some. V, J and clone size reflect that table, while D and trimming were determined from the DNA. The sample shows about 150,000 clones, 65% to 90% of them seen only once. These data belong to a study of cytomegalovirus exposure and HLA in healthy donors.

The sequence derives from a woman in her fifties or sixties in good health and CMV-seropositive. Source material: PBMCs. The chain has TRBV9 and TRBJ1-6; no clear D. The CDR3 DNA follows: TGTGCCAGCAGCGTCGGGGTTGAAGGATCACCCCTCCACTTT. Its protein product is CASSVGVEGSPLHF.